This record looks at one T cell receptor (beta chain) sequence and its context. The count of this clone is one. Its antigen is currently not known. No much larger clone exists at a distance of one base, and base qualities are not known. Receptor amplification or capture employed the immunoSEQ multiplex PCR assay. To provide template for TCR sequencing, every sample had RNA extracted and reverse transcribed into cDNA. First-strand cDNA was synthesized using SuperScript III with a 2:1 mix of oligo-dT and random hexamers. A synthetic immune receptor repertoire was used to assess amplification bias, and residual bias was removed computationally. Concerning the study's data processing: After raw reads were preprocessed to remove errors, the CDR3 was defined following IMGT conventions as running from the conserved cysteine to phenylalanine. Clonality was computed by normalizing Shannon entropy by log2 of the number of productive unique TCRs and subtracting the result from 1. CD4 or CD8 identity of scalp clones was inferred by cross-referencing scalp TCRbeta sequences with sorted blood CD4 and CD8 repertoires. TCRdb limited this immuneACCESS table to in-frame rearrangements with V and J called. A share of clones is missing; checked studies link under half to unresolved V genes, and the rest is unexplained. V, J and clone size are those of that table, while D and trimming were read from the DNA. Present in this sample are some 200,000 clones, 59% of which were seen just once. 14% to 15% of the sample is held by the ten biggest clonotypes.

The entry originates in a study of CD8+ T cells in alopecia areata listed by TCRdb under 2018. Regarding the complete study: The treated patients took part in an open-label pilot trial in which moderate-to-severe alopecia areata was treated with oral tofacitinib at 5 to 10 mg twice daily. Patients on tofacitinib were biopsied at baseline and after 4 and 24 weeks of treatment, and several of the patients also had a later scalp biopsy. On the human side, TCRbeta sequencing was run on scalp tissue and on sorted CD4+ and CD8+ peripheral blood T cells from healthy controls and from alopecia areata patients with either patchy or totalis/universalis disease. immunoSEQ multiplex PCR using 35 Vbeta forward primers and 13 Jbeta reverse primers was used to amplify TCRbeta CDR3 regions. Patients stayed on tofacitinib for 6 to 18 months and then had 6 months of follow-up off drug so that delayed response and recurrence could be assessed. To study T cell clonal expansion in alopecia areata, the researchers applied high-throughput TCRbeta sequencing to both the C3H/HeJ mouse model and human patients. Scalp clonality was compared among normal scalp (n=4), patchy alopecia areata scalp (n=8), and alopecia totalis/universalis scalp (n=8). RNA came from the PAXgene miRNA kit for fixed scalp, the miRNeasy kit for PBMCs, and the RNeasy kit for mouse skin. Overall study results and their limits: Resident alphabeta T cells in normal human skin are also sequenced, complicating scalp TCR repertoire analysis, unlike mouse skin dominated by gammadelta T cells. Shared TCR sequences between patients were less evident than in mice, which may be partly attributable to HLA diversity in the patient population. Higher clonality and more expanded CD8+ clones were observed in lesional scalp than in normal scalp, particularly in alopecia totalis/universalis, a finding suggestive of antigenic drive.

The time point label for this specimen denotes: baseline before oral tofacitinib. Peripheral blood and lesional scalp punch biopsies were obtained from patients with alopecia areata. After PBMCs were isolated by density centrifugation and stained for CD3, CD4 and CD8, a FACSAria was used to sort CD4+ and CD8+ T cells. The CDR3 holds 13 amino acids from the cysteine to the phenylalanine. Of the read, only the CDR3 DNA is kept; its 39 bases are in frame from base 1. From a lookup of the germline V gene, CDR1 and CDR2 are SGHDT and YYEEEE. Between the V and J ends, shortened by 0 bases and 0 bases respectively, the junction contains 3 bases.

The receptor was isolated from a human donor with alopecia areata. The input for sequencing was CD4+ T cells sorted from blood, taken at week 0. The chain is encoded by TRBV5-6 joined to TRBJ1-2; a confident D gene designation cannot be given. The DNA reads as follows: TGTGCCAGCAGCTTGGGACCTAACTATGGCTACACCTTC. The encoded protein is CASSLGPNYGYTF.